Sequencing of this T cell receptor gamma chain was carried out in a study of gamma delta lymphoproliferative disorders and STAT genes. Overall study context: Delta-chain libraries followed the EuroClonality-NGS standard operating procedure.

PBMCs from patients and controls supplied the genomic DNA for sequencing. TCRdb redid the clone calls on the multiplex PCR reads with CATT. The table has around 4,500 gamma-chain clones, roughly 7.9% seen once. V dropped 12 bases and J dropped 0; count of bases not matched to a gene: 4. The CDR3 runs 13 residues. The sample was blood. The V gene is TRGV11, the J gene TRGJP1. TCRdb carries no J gene annotation; the J gene was assigned here by matching the DNA with germline. TRGV11 qualifies as an ORF whose function is uncertain. The receptor was derived from a human donor in good health. CDR3 loop: CACKNTTGWFKIF. DNA for the CDR3: TGTGCCTGCAAAAATACCACTGGTTGGTTCAAGATATTT.